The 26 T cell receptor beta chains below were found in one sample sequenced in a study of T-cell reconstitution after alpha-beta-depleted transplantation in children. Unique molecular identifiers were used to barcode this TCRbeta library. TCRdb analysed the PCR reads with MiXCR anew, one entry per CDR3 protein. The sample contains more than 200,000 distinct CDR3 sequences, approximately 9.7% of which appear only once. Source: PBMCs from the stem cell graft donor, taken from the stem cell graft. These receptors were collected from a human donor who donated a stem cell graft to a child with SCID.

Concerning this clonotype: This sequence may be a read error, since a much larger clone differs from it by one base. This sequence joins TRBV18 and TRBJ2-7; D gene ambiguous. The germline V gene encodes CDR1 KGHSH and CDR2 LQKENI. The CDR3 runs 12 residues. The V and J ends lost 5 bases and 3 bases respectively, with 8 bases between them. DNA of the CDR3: TGTGCCAGCTCAACCCCCGGCTACGAGCAGTACTTC. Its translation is CASSTPGYEQYF.

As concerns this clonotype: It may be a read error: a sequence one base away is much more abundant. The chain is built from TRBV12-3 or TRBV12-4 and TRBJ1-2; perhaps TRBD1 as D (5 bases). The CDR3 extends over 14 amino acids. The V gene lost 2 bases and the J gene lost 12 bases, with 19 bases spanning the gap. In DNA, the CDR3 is TGTGCCAGCAGTTTAAGGGCAGACAGTGGGCGCGACACCTTC. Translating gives CASSLRADSGRDTF.

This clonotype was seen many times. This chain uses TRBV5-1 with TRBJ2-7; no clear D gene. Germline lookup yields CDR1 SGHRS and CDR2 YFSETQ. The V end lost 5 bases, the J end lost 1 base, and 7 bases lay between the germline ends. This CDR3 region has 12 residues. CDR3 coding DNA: TGCGCCAGCAGTCGCAGGTCCTACGAGCAGTACTTC. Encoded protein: CASSRRSYEQYF.

In DNA form, the CDR3 reads TGTGCCAGCAGCGCGGACAGGGGGCTCACCGAAGCTTTCTTT. Translated: CASSADRGLTEAFF. The chain links TRBV5-6 to TRBJ1-1, with 11 bases that match TRBD1. The V and J ends lost 4 bases and 8 bases, in that order; junction bases with no gene match: 7. CDR1 SGHDT and CDR2 YYEEEE come from the germline V gene. This CDR3 has 14 amino acids.

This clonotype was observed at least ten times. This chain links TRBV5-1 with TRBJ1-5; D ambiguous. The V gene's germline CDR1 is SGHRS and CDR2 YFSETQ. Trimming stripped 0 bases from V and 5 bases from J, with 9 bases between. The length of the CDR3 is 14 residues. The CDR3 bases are TGCGCCAGCAGCTTGGGCCACCCCGATCAGCCCCAGCATTTT. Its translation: CASSLGHPDQPQHF.

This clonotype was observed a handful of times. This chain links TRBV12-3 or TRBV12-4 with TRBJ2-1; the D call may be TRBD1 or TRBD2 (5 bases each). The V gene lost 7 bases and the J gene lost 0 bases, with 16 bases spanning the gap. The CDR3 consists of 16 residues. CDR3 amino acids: CASTLQDWPSYNEQFF. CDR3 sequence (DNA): TGTGCCAGCACTCTACAGGACTGGCCCTCCTACAATGAGCAGTTCTTC.

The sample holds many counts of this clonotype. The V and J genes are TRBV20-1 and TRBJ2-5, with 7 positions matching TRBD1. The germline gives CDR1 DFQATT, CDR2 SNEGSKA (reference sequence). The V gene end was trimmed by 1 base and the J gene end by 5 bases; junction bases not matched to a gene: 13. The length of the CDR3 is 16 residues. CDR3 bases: TGCAGTGCTAGAGGCCCGGGAAGGGGGCCTTCGGAGACCCAGTACTTC. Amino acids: CSARGPGRGPSETQYF.

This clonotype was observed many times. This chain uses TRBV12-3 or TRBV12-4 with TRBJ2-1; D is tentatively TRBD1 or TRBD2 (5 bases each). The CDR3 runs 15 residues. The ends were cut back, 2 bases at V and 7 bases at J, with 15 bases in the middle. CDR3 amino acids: CASSLLGVGANEQFF. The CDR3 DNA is TGTGCCAGCAGTTTACTGGGGGTTGGGGCAAATGAGCAGTTCTTC.

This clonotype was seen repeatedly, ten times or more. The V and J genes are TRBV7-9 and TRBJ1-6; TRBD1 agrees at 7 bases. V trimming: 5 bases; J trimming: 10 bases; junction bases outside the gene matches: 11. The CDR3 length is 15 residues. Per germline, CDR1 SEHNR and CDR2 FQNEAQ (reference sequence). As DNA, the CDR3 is TGTGCCAGCAGCCCGGGGACAGTGAAAGGGTCACCCCTCCACTTT. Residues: CASSPGTVKGSPLHF.

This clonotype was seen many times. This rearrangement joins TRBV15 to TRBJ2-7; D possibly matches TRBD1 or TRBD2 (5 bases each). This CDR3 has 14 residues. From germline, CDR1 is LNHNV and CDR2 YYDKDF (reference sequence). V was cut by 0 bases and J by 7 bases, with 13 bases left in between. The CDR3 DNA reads TGTGCCACCAGCAGAGATTGGGGGTTGAGGGAGCAGTACTTC. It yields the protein CATSRDWGLREQYF.

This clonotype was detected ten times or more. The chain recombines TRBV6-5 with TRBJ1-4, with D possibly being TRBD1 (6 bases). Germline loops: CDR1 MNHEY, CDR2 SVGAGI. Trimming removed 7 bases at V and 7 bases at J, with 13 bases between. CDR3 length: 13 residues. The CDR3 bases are TGTGCCAGCACCCGAGGGGGGGGTGAAAAACTGTTTTTT. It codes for CASTRGGGEKLFF.

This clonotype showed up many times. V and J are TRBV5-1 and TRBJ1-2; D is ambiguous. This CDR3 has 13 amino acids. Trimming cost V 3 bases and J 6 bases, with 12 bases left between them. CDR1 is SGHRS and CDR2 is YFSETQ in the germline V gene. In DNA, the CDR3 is TGCGCCAGCAGCTCCAATGATGGGGATGGCTACACCTTC. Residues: CASSSNDGDGYTF.

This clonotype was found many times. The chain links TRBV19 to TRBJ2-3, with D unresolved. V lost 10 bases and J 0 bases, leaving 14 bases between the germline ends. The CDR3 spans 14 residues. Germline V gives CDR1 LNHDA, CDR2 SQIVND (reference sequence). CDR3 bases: TGTGCCACTAAGGACGGTTCTAGCACAGATACGCAGTATTTT. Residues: CATKDGSSTDTQYF.

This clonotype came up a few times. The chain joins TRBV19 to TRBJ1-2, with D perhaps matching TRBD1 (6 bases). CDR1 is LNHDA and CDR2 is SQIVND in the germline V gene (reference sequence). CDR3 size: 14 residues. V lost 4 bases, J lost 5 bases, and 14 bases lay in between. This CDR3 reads CASSTGGQEYGYTF. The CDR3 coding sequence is TGTGCCAGTAGTACCGGGGGGCAGGAGTATGGCTACACCTTC.

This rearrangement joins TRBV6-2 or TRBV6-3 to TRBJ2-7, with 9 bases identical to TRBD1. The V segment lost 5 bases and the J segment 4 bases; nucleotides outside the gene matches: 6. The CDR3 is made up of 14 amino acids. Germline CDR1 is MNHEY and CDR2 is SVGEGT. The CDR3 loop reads CASSITGTGYEQYF. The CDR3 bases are TGTGCCAGCAGTATCACCGGGACAGGGTACGAGCAGTACTTC.

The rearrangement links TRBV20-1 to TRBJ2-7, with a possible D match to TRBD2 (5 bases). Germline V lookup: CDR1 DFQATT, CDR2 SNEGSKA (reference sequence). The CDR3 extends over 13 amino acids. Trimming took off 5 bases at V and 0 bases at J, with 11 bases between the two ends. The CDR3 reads CSARPGSSYEQYF. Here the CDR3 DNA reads TGCAGTGCTCGTCCGGGGTCCTCCTACGAGCAGTACTTC.

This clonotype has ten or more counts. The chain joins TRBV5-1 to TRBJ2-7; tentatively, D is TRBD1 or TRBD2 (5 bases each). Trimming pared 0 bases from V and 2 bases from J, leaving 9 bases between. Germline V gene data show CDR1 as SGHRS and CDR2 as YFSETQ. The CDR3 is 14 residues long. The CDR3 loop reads CASSLVGAAYEQYF. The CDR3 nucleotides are TGCGCCAGCAGCTTGGTCGGGGCCGCCTACGAGCAGTACTTC.

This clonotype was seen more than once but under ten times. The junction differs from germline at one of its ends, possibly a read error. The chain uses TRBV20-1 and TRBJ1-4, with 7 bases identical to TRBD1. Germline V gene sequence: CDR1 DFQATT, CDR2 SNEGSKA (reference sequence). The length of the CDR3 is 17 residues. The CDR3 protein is CCARDPSSQGPGEKLFF. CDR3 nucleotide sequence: TGCTGTGCTAGAGATCCCTCCTCACAGGGGCCGGGCGAAAAACTGTTTTTT.

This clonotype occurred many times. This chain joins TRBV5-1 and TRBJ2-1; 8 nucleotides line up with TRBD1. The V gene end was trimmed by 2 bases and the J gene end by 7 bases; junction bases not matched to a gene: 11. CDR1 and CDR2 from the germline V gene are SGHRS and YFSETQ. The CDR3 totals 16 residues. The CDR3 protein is CASSFGDRSFTNEQFF. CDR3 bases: TGCGCCAGCAGCTTCGGGGACAGGTCCTTTACGAATGAGCAGTTCTTC.

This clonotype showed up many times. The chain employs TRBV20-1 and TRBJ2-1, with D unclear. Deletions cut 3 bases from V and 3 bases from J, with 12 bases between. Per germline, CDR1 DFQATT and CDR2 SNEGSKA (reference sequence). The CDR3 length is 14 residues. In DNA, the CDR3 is TGCAGTGCTAGTAGGGCTGGGTACTACAATGAGCAGTTCTTC. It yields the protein CSASRAGYYNEQFF.

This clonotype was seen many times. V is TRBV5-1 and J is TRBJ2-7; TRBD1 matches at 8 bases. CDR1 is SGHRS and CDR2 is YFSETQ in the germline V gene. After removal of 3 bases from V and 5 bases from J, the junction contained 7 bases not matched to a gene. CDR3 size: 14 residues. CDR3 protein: CASSSTGTGHEQYF. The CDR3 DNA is TGCGCCAGCAGCTCAACCGGGACAGGTCACGAGCAGTACTTC.

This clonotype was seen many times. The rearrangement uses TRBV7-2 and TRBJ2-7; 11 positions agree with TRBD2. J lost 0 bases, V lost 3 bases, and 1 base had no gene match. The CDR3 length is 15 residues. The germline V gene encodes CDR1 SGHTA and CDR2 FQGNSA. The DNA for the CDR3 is TGTGCCAGCAGCTTTGGGACTAGCGGCTCCTACGAGCAGTACTTC. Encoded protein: CASSFGTSGSYEQYF. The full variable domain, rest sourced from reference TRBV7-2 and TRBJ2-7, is GAGVSQSPSNKVTEKGKDVELRCDPISGHTALYWYRQSLGQGLEFLIYFQGNSAPDKSGLPSDRFSAERTGGSVSTLTIQRTQQEDSAVYLCASSFGTSGSYEQYFGPGTRLTVT.

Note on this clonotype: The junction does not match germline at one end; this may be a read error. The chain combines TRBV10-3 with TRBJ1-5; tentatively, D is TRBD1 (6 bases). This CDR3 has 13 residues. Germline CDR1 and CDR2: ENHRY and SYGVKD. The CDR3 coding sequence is TGTGCCATCGGTGAAGGGGGAGGCCAGCCCCAGCATTTT. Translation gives CAIGEGGGQPQHF.

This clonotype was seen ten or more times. This CDR3 is CSATTGTGGILNTEAFF. The CDR3 region has the DNA TGCAGTGCTACAACCGGGACAGGGGGTATTCTGAACACTGAAGCTTTCTTT. The J gene is TRBJ1-1, the V gene TRBV20-1; 11 bases map to TRBD1. The ends lost 4 bases at V and 0 bases at J; junction bases unmatched: 10. CDR3 length: 17 amino acids. Looked up from germline, CDR1 is DFQATT and CDR2 is SNEGSKA (reference sequence).

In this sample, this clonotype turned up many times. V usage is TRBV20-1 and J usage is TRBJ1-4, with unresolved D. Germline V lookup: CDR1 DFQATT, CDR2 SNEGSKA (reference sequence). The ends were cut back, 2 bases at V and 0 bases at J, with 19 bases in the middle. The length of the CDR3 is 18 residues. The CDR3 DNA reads TGCAGTGCTAGACCGGCGTGGCAGCCTGGGGCAACTAATGAAAAACTGTTTTTT. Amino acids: CSARPAWQPGATNEKLFF.

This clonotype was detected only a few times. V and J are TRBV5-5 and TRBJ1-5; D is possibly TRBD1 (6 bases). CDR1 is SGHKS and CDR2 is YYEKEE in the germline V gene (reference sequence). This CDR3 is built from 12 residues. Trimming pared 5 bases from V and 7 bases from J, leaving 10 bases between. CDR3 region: CASSYREQPQHF. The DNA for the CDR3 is TGTGCCAGCAGTTACAGGGAACAGCCCCAGCATTTT.